Listed here are 30 T cell receptor beta chains from one sample, sequenced in a study of cytomegalovirus exposure and HLA in healthy donors. Use of 60 Vbeta and 13 Jbeta primers characterized the PCR. Using immunoSEQ multiplex PCR, the repertoire was profiled, and TCRdb retains in-frame clones only, with some absent. The sample consists of approximately 190,000 clones, roughly 80% of them appearing once. Sequencing was carried out using PBMCs. The receptors come from a woman in her thirties in good health and CMV-seropositive.

This rearrangement joins TRBV7-2 to TRBJ2-5; a weak D match, TRBD2 (6 bases). The CDR3 is 15 amino acids. Looked up from germline, CDR1 is SGHTA and CDR2 is FQGNSA. V lost 2 bases and J 4 bases, leaving 14 bases between the germline ends. The CDR3 loop is CASSLRGGVGETQYF. CDR3 sequence (DNA): TGTGCCAGCAGCTTAAGGGGCGGGGTAGGAGAGACCCAGTACTTC.

V gene TRBV6-4 combines with J gene TRBJ2-3; D uncertain. Germline loops: CDR1 MRHNA, CDR2 SNTAGT. The CDR3 loop spans 14 amino acids. Trimming removed 5 bases at V and 2 bases at J, with 11 bases between. The CDR3 is CASSLEVFTDTQYF. The DNA for the CDR3 is TGTGCCAGCAGTCTCGAGGTCTTCACAGATACGCAGTATTTT.

The V call is TRBV6-1, the J call TRBJ2-1, with D hard to call. Germline loops: CDR1 MNHNS, CDR2 SASEGT. The CDR3 contains 14 residues. V shed 4 bases and J shed 0 bases, with 7 bases lying between them. The CDR3 is CASSVRSSYNEQFF. CDR3 in DNA: TGTGCCAGCAGTGTTAGAAGCTCCTACAATGAGCAGTTCTTC.

V and J are TRBV7-2 and TRBJ2-7; 13 bases map to TRBD2. The germline V gene has CDR1 SGHTA and CDR2 FQGNSA. V was clipped by 2 bases and J by 3 bases; unmatched bases: 4. This CDR3 contains 16 residues. CDR3 region: CASSLRTSGRGYEQYF. Written as DNA, the CDR3 is TGTGCCAGCAGCTTACGTACTAGCGGGAGGGGCTACGAGCAGTACTTC. Drawing the rest from reference TRBV7-2 and TRBJ2-7, the complete variable domain is GAGVSQSPSNKVTEKGKDVELRCDPISGHTALYWYRQSLGQGLEFLIYFQGNSAPDKSGLPSDRFSAERTGGSVSTLTIQRTQQEDSAVYLCASSLRTSGRGYEQYFGPGTRLTVT.

The chain uses TRBV2 and TRBJ2-7, with 8 bases identical to TRBD2. The CDR3 is 16 residues long. From germline, CDR1 is SNHLY and CDR2 FYNNEI. J gave up 5 bases and V 3 bases, and 12 bases lay outside the gene matches. The CDR3 region has the DNA TGTGCCAGCAGTGATGAACGGGGCGGGGGGTCCAACGAGCAGTACTTC. Protein sequence: CASSDERGGGSNEQYF.

The V and J genes are TRBV30 and TRBJ2-7, with 9 bases identical to TRBD1. Unmatched junction bases numbered 12, after V lost 4 bases and J lost 5 bases. This CDR3 is built from 15 residues. Germline assignment: CDR1 GTSNPN and CDR2 SVGIG (reference sequence). The CDR3 nucleotides are TGTGCCTGGAAGGGCCCCGGACAGGGGTTCCACGAGCAGTACTTC. It translates to CAWKGPGQGFHEQYF.

The chain employs TRBV30 and TRBJ2-2; D gene unclear. The CDR3 loop spans 14 amino acids. Germline V gene sequence: CDR1 GTSNPN, CDR2 SVGIG (reference sequence). Trimming stripped 0 bases from V and 5 bases from J, with 10 bases between. CDR3 in amino acids: CAWSVTSFTGELFF. The CDR3 DNA is TGTGCCTGGAGTGTCACAAGTTTTACCGGGGAGCTGTTTTTT.

J is TRBJ2-7 and V is TRBV18; 8 bases match TRBD1. Per germline, CDR1 KGHSH and CDR2 LQKENI. Trimming took 0 bases from V and 0 from J; bases not matched to a gene: 1. This CDR3 region has 15 residues. The CDR3 sequence: CASSPPDRDSYEQYF. The CDR3 bases are TGTGCCAGCTCACCACCGGACAGGGACTCCTACGAGCAGTACTTC.

The V call is TRBV7-2, the J call TRBJ1-3, with D perhaps TRBD1 (5 bases). Trimming pared 2 bases from V and 4 bases from J, leaving 18 bases between. Germline CDR1 SGHTA, CDR2 FQGNSA. The CDR3 extends over 17 amino acids. This chain's CDR3 is CASSLFPAGFIGNTIYF. The DNA for the CDR3 is TGTGCCAGCAGCTTATTTCCGGCAGGGTTTATAGGAAACACCATATATTTT.

The chain carries TRBV28 and TRBJ2-1; the match to TRBD1 covers 11 bases. CDR1 is MDHEN and CDR2 is SYDVKM in the germline V gene. V lost 6 bases to trimming and J lost 4 bases; unmatched junction nucleotides: 8. CDR3 size: 16 residues. The CDR3 sequence is CASSPSGTGGYNEQFF. The DNA for the CDR3 is TGTGCCAGCAGCCCCTCCGGGACAGGGGGTTACAATGAGCAGTTCTTC.

This clone turned up a few times. The CDR3 region is CASSLGTGTSETQYF. The CDR3, as DNA: TGCGCCAGCAGCTTGGGGACTGGAACCTCGGAGACCCAGTACTTC. The rearrangement links TRBV5-1 to TRBJ2-5; the D gene is possibly TRBD2 (5 bases). Germline V gene sequence: CDR1 SGHRS, CDR2 YFSETQ. The CDR3 is 15 amino acids. V was pared by 0 bases and J by 5 bases, with 14 bases between.

This rearrangement joins TRBV28 to TRBJ2-2, with TRBD2 matching 7 bases. V gave up 3 bases and J gave up 4 bases; unmatched junction bases: 5. The length of the CDR3 is 15 residues. CDR1 and CDR2 from the germline V gene are MDHEN and SYDVKM. CDR3 amino acids: CASSLGGRGTGELFF. Written as DNA, the CDR3 is TGTGCCAGCAGTTTGGGTGGGAGGGGCACCGGGGAGCTGTTTTTT.

The chain carries TRBV28 and TRBJ1-2, with unresolved D. CDR1 MDHEN and CDR2 SYDVKM come from the germline V gene. Trimming cost V 2 bases and J 4 bases, with 8 bases left between them. The CDR3 runs to 13 residues. For the CDR3, the DNA is TGTGCCAGCAGTTTAACCAGTACCTATGGCTACACCTTC. Protein sequence: CASSLTSTYGYTF.

This clone was detected a few times. The gene calls are TRBV19 and TRBJ1-2, with D possibly being TRBD1 (5 bases). The V gene lost 4 bases and the J gene lost 4 bases, with 13 bases spanning the gap. The CDR3 spans 14 residues. Germline CDR1 reads LNHDA; CDR2 reads SQIVND (reference sequence). In nucleotides, the CDR3 is TGTGCCAGTAGTACCACGACAGCAAGCTATGGCTACACCTTC. Residues: CASSTTTASYGYTF.

The CDR3 sequence: CASSYSGRMWETQYF. In DNA, the CDR3 is TGTGCCAGCAGTTATAGCGGGAGAATGTGGGAGACCCAGTACTTC. The V call is TRBV6-5, the J call TRBJ2-5, with TRBD2 identical over 9 bases. Germline lookup yields CDR1 MNHEY and CDR2 SVGAGI. The ends lost 3 bases at V and 5 bases at J; junction bases unmatched: 7. This CDR3 comprises 15 residues.

J is TRBJ2-1 and V is TRBV28; 13 nucleotides align to TRBD2. Losses at the gene ends were 5 bases for V and 8 bases for J; bases not matched to a gene: 9. Germline CDR1 and CDR2: MDHEN and SYDVKM. This CDR3 region has 16 residues. Written as DNA, the CDR3 is TGTGCCAGCAGTATCGGCACTAGCGGGAGGGCCCATGAGCAGTTCTTC. Translation gives CASSIGTSGRAHEQFF.

This clone has only one observation. DNA of the CDR3: TGTGCCAGCAGTTCTCAGGGGGCCGGACATGAAAAACTGTTTTTT. The encoded protein is CASSSQGAGHEKLFF. This sequence joins TRBV28 and TRBJ1-4; 8 positions agree with TRBD1. CDR1 is MDHEN, CDR2 SYDVKM, per germline. The CDR3 length is 15 residues. V lost 4 bases and J lost 6; bases outside the gene matches: 7.

The chain couples TRBV29-1 to TRBJ1-3; no reliable D call. The germline V gene has CDR1 SQVTM and CDR2 ANQGSEA. The CDR3 covers 11 residues. V was cut by 7 bases and J by 4 bases, with 8 bases left in between. The CDR3 protein is CSAGLGNTIYF. In nucleotides, the CDR3 is TGCAGCGCAGGCCTGGGAAACACCATATATTTT.

This sequence joins TRBV5-1 and TRBJ1-5, with a weak D call TRBD1 (5 bases). V was cut by 4 bases and J by 6 bases, with 17 bases left in between. The CDR3 sequence is 15 residues long. Germline V gene sequence: CDR1 SGHRS, CDR2 YFSETQ. In DNA, the CDR3 is TGCGCCAGCAGCGCTTCCGGGACGGGGGGTCAGCCCCAGCATTTT. The encoded protein is CASSASGTGGQPQHF.

This clone was seen once. V and J are TRBV11-3 and TRBJ1-2; unclear D gene. Germline CDR1 and CDR2: SGHNT and YENEEA. Between the trimmed V and J ends, which lost 8 bases and 8 bases, there was a span of 9 bases. This CDR3 is 10 amino acids long. The CDR3 DNA reads TGTGCCAGCCGCTATGAGGGCTACACCTTC. Translating it yields CASRYEGYTF.

The gene calls are TRBV11-2 and TRBJ1-1, with D possibly matching TRBD1 (5 bases). From germline, CDR1 is SGHAT and CDR2 FQNNGV. The CDR3 consists of 14 residues. The germline V and J ends were trimmed by 5 bases and 6 bases, with 16 bases remaining between them. Here the CDR3 reads CASSRLPRVAEAFF. The CDR3 DNA reads TGTGCCAGCAGCCGTCTCCCCAGGGTGGCTGAAGCTTTCTTT. Supplemented by reference TRBV11-2 and TRBJ1-1, the full variable domain reads EAGVAQSPRYKIIEKRQSVAFWCNPISGHATLYWYQQILGQGPKLLIQFQNNGVVDDSQLPKDRFSAERLKGVDSTLKIQPAKLEDSAVYLCASSRLPRVAEAFFGQGTRLTVV.

This clone was seen a handful of times. The chain combines TRBV29-1 with TRBJ1-2, with TRBD1 as a possible D gene (6 bases). This CDR3 comprises 13 residues. V gave up 4 bases and J gave up 3 bases, with 12 bases separating them. CDR1 SQVTM and CDR2 ANQGSEA come from the germline V gene. The CDR3 loop is CSVGGGRDYGYTF. DNA for the CDR3: TGCAGCGTTGGCGGGGGGCGCGACTATGGCTACACCTTC.

This rearrangement joins TRBV6-5 to TRBJ1-5; a weak D match, TRBD1 (5 bases). This CDR3 region has 15 residues. V lost 6 bases and J lost 5, with 17 bases in between. CDR1 MNHEY and CDR2 SVGAGI come from the germline V gene. The CDR3 region is CASRDKGKGYQPQHF. The DNA for the CDR3 is TGTGCCAGCAGGGACAAGGGGAAGGGGTATCAGCCCCAGCATTTT.

This clone was observed a handful of times. The J gene is TRBJ1-4, the V gene TRBV10-3; possibly TRBD1 for D (5 bases). V was clipped by 2 bases and J by 2 bases, with 18 bases between them. The CDR3 loop spans 18 amino acids. Germline loops: CDR1 ENHRY, CDR2 SYGVKD. Here the CDR3 reads CAISEGTGGIRTNEKLFF. CDR3 DNA sequence: TGTGCCATCAGTGAGGGTACAGGAGGGATAAGGACTAATGAAAAACTGTTTTTT.

The rearrangement uses TRBV5-1 and TRBJ1-1; 12 nucleotides line up with TRBD1. The CDR3 runs 16 residues. The germline V gene has CDR1 SGHRS and CDR2 YFSETQ. With 3 bases clipped from V and 3 bases from J, the junction kept 6 bases outside the gene matches. This CDR3 is CASSWDRGHGDTEAFF. The DNA for the CDR3 is TGCGCCAGCAGCTGGGACAGGGGGCATGGGGACACTGAAGCTTTCTTT.

This chain joins TRBV5-1 and TRBJ2-7; the match to TRBD1 covers 9 bases. Germline lookup yields CDR1 SGHRS and CDR2 YFSETQ. The junction had 5 bases not matched to a gene; V was cut back by 1 base and J by 3 bases. The CDR3 totals 15 residues. The CDR3 region is CASSLPETGGYEQYF. In DNA form, the CDR3 reads TGCGCCAGCAGCTTGCCCGAGACAGGGGGCTACGAGCAGTACTTC.

This chain connects TRBV7-8 to TRBJ2-7, with 9 bases fitting TRBD2. This CDR3 comprises 15 residues. V lost 3 bases, J lost 3 bases, and 6 bases stayed unmatched. Per germline, CDR1 SGHVS and CDR2 FQNEAQ. The CDR3 protein is CASSLRAGGIYEQYF. CDR3 nucleotides: TGTGCCAGCAGCTTGAGAGCGGGGGGCATCTACGAGCAGTACTTC. The complete variable domain, with remaining parts taken from reference TRBV7-8 and TRBJ2-7, reads GAGVSQSPRYKVAKRGQDVALRCDPISGHVSLFWYQQALGQGPEFLTYFQNEAQLDKSGLPSDRFFAERPEGSVSTLKIQRTQQEDSAVYLCASSLRAGGIYEQYFGPGTRLTVT.

This chain links TRBV15 with TRBJ2-7; 9 nucleotides line up with TRBD1. CDR3 length equals 14 residues. Trimming took 1 base from V and 5 from J; bases not matched to a gene: 3. Germline V CDR1 and CDR2: LNHNV, YYDKDF (reference sequence). This CDR3 reads CATSRARDRDEQYF. Here the CDR3 DNA reads TGTGCCACCAGCAGAGCCCGGGACAGGGACGAGCAGTACTTC.

The chain carries TRBV6-4 and TRBJ2-2, with TRBD2 matching 7 bases. The junction had 6 bases not matched to a gene; V was cut back by 4 bases and J by 4 bases. The CDR3 consists of 15 residues. Germline CDR1 is MRHNA and CDR2 is SNTAGT. The CDR3 loop reads CASSGEAGFTGELFF. As DNA, the CDR3 is TGTGCCAGCAGTGGAGAAGCGGGGTTCACCGGGGAGCTGTTTTTT.

The chain combines TRBV28 with TRBJ1-1; possible D gene TRBD1, 5 bases. Trimming removed 2 bases at V and 1 base at J, with 14 bases between. The CDR3 consists of 16 residues. Germline V gene data show CDR1 as MDHEN and CDR2 as SYDVKM. CDR3 residues: CASSLAGRIPNTEAFF. In DNA, the CDR3 is TGTGCCAGCAGTTTAGCGGGACGCATTCCGAACACTGAAGCTTTCTTT.